This T cell receptor (beta chain) appears in the sequencing data of a study of blood T cell repertoires in COVID-19 (dated by TCRdb to 2020 to 2021). For context, the study as a whole: The collaborator samples originated in the United States, Italy and Spain and spanned the acute and convalescent phases of COVID-19. HLA class I and class II types, where available, came from metadata supplied by the sample provider rather than from assay-based typing. Sample metadata almost always included a de-identified subject ID, COVID-19 status, age in years and sex. The repertoires were released in a freely available public database meant as a resource for research on the immune response to SARS-CoV-2. The prospective study material was composed of cDNA or gDNA derived from T cells, B-cell-depleted T cells, or PBMCs. The samples were drawn from two sources: the first 160 participants of the ongoing ImmuneRACE study, and 950 to 1,500 subjects contributed by 6 global collaborators. Subjects who had been exposed to COVID-19, were actively infected with it, or had recovered from it provided the deeply sampled blood TCRbeta repertoires that made up the dataset. General findings and caveats noted by the study authors: The quantity of clinical and demographic metadata differed by source and by participant and was supplied without curation.

TCRbeta CDR3 regions were amplified from genomic DNA using the immunoSEQ Assay, a bias-controlled multiplex PCR. The source study handled its data this way. Nucleated cell counts per sample were estimated from amplification of reference gene primers within the assay. Sequence reads were collapsed and filtered to measure the absolute abundance of every unique TCRbeta CDR3 rearrangement. Productive Simpson clonality was computed per sample as the square root of Simpson's diversity index over productive rearrangements. In TCRdb, the immuneACCESS table is reduced to in-frame sequences with V and J assigned. These tables do not hold every clone; where another copy was compared, an unresolved V gene accounts for under half, and the others remain unexplained. That table supplies the V and J calls and clone size; D and trimming were determined from the DNA. Present in this sample are 350,000 or so clones, about 88% of which were seen just once. The top ten constitute roughly 1% of the sample.

Participants in the prospective study were aged roughly 18 to 100 years, lived in 24 United States geographic areas, and enrolled through a virtual design. To assign participants to cohorts, the prospective study relied on clinical history that participants themselves reported in a screening survey and a study questionnaire. For ImmuneRACE Cohort 3, a participant was defined as recovered based on two consecutive negative NP/OP PCR tests, clearance by a healthcare professional, or resolution of symptoms. Each participant in the prospective study had whole blood, serum and a nasopharyngeal or oropharyngeal swab collected by mobile phlebotomists. Participants in the prospective study had the option to provide additional blood draws and questionnaires over a roughly 2-month period. Before DNA extraction, blood samples from the prospective study were shipped at room temperature or frozen. Spanning cysteine to phenylalanine, the CDR3 consists of 14 amino acids. Only the CDR3 region is kept as DNA, spanning 42 bases read in frame from base 1. Trimming at the junction amounts to 6 bases on V and 3 bases on J, and the germline ends lie 15 bases apart. The germline V gene specifies SQVTM as CDR1 and ANQGSEA as CDR2.

About this clone: The clone's antigen remains unknown. No base-level quality is on record; no much larger clone is a single base apart.

The sequence was obtained from a woman in her 30s who had recovered from COVID-19. This chain joins TRBV29-1 to TRBJ1-3; the D gene is possibly TRBD1, with 6 bases matching. The sample taken for sequencing was PBMCs or T cells enriched from blood (not recorded which). The CDR3 protein: CSVDGGAGGNTIYF. DNA sequence: TGCAGCGTCGACGGGGGGGCTGGTGGAAACACCATATATTTT.